The text below deals with one T cell receptor (beta chain). This specimen comes from a study of cytomegalovirus exposure and HLA in healthy donors. Sequencing was performed with immunoSEQ multiplex PCR; in TCRdb, only in-frame clones are kept and a portion is missing. The sample gives approximately 180,000 clones, more than 70% of which show up once; roughly 1.6% is in the top ten. Looked up from germline, CDR1 is SEHNR and CDR2 is FQNEAQ (reference sequence). The CDR3 is 17 amino acids. Germline trimming cut 1 base from V and 6 bases from J; bases unmatched to any gene: 11. The material sequenced was PBMCs. This chain links TRBV7-9 with TRBJ2-1, with 8 bases aligning to TRBD2. This receptor was obtained from a young woman in good health and CMV-seronegative. The CDR3 nucleotides are TGTGCCAGCAGCTTAGTAGTAGGCGCGGGAGGACTCAATGAGCAGTTCTTC. Residues: CASSLVVGAGGLNEQFF. Drawing the rest from reference TRBV7-9 and TRBJ2-1, the complete variable domain is DTGVSQNPRHKITKRGQNVTFRCDPISEHNRLYWYRQTLGQGPEFLTYFQNEAQLEKSRLLSDRFSAERPKGSFSTLEIQRTEQGDSAMYLCASSLVVGAGGLNEQFFGPGTRLTVL.